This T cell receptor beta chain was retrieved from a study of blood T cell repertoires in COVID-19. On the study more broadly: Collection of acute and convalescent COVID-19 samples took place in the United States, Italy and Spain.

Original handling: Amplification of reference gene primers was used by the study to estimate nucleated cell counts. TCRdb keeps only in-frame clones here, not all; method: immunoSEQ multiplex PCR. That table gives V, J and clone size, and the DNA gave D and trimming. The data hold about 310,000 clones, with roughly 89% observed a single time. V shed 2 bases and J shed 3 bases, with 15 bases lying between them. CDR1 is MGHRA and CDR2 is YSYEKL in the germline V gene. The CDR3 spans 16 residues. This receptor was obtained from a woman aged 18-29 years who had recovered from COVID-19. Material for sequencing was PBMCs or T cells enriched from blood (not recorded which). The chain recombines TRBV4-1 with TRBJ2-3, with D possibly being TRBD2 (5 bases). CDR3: CASSQRDPVETDTQYF. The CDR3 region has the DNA TGCGCCAGCAGCCAACGGGATCCCGTGGAGACAGATACGCAGTATTTT.